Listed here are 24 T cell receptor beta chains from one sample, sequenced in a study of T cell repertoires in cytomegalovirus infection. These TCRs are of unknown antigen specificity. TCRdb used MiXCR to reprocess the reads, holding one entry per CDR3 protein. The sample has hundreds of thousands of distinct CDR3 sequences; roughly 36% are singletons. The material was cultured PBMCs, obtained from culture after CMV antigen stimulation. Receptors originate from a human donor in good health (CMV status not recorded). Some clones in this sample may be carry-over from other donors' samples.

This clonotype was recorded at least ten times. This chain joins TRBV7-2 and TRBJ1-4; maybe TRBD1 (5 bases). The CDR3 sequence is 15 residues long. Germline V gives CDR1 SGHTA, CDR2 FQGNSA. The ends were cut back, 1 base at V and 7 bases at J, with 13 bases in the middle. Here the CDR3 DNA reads TGTGCCAGCAGCTTAGGTCTATCCCAGGGTGAAAAACTGTTTTTT. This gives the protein CASSLGLSQGEKLFF.

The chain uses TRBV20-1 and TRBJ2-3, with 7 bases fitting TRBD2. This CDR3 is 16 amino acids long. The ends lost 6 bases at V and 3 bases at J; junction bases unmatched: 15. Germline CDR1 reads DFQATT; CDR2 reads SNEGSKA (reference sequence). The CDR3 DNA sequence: TGCAGTGCCAGACTAGCAGGTGGCTTTGGAACAGATACGCAGTATTTT. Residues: CSARLAGGFGTDTQYF.

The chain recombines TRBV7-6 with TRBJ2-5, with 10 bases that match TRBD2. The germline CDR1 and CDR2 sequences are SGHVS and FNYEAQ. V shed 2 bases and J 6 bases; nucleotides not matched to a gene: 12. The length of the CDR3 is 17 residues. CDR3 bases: TGTGCCAGCAGCTTACCCAGCGGGAGGGCCAATGGGAAGACCCAGTACTTC. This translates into CASSLPSGRANGKTQYF.

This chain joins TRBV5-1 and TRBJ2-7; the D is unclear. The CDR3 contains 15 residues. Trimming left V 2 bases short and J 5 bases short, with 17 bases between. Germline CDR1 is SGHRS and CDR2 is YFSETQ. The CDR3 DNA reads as TGCGCCAGCAGCTTAACCCGTCGGCAGGTGGACGAGCAGTACTTC. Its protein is CASSLTRRQVDEQYF. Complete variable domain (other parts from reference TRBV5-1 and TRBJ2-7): KAGVTQTPRYLIKTRGQQVTLSCSPISGHRSVSWYQQTPGQGLQFLFEYFSETQRNKGNFPGRFSGRQFSNSRSEMNVSTLELGDSALYLCASSLTRRQVDEQYFGPGTRLTVT.

For the CDR3, the DNA is TGTGCCAGCCTAAGTGTGAGGGAAAGGAACACTGAAGCTTTCTTT. Amino acids: CASLSVRERNTEAFF. The chain recombines TRBV28 with TRBJ1-1; D ambiguous. The CDR3 has 15 amino acids. Trimming removed 8 bases at V and 1 base at J, with 17 bases between. Germline values: CDR1 MDHEN, CDR2 SYDVKM.

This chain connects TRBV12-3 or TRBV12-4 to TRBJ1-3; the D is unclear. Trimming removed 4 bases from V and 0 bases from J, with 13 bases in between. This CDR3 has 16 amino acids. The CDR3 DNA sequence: TGTGCCAGCAGTTCCCGGGGAAGAGCCTCTGGAAACACCATATATTTT. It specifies CASSSRGRASGNTIYF.

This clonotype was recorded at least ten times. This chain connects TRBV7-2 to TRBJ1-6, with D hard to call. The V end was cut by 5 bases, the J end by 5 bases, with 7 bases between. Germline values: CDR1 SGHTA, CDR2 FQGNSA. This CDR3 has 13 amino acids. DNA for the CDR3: TGTGCCAGCAGCCCGCGGGATAATTCACCCCTCCACTTT. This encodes CASSPRDNSPLHF. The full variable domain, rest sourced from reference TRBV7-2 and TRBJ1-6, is GAGVSQSPSNKVTEKGKDVELRCDPISGHTALYWYRQSLGQGLEFLIYFQGNSAPDKSGLPSDRFSAERTGGSVSTLTIQRTQQEDSAVYLCASSPRDNSPLHFGNGTRLTVT.

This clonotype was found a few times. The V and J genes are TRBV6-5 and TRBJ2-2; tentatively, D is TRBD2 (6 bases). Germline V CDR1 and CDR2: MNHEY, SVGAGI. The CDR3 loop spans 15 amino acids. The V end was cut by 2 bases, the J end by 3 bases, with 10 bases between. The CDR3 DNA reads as TGTGCCAGCAGTTACGTCAGGGAGGACACCGGGGAGCTGTTTTTT. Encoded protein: CASSYVREDTGELFF.

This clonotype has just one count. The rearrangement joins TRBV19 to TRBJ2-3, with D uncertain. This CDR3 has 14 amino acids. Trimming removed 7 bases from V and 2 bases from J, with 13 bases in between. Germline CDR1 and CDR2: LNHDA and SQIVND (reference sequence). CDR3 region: CASTPLLFTDTQYF. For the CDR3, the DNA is TGTGCCAGTACCCCTCTACTATTCACAGATACGCAGTATTTT. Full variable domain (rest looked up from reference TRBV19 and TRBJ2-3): DGGITQSPKYLFRKEGQNVTLSCEQNLNHDAMYWYRQDPGQGLRLIYYSQIVNDFQKGDIAEGYSVSREKKESFPLTVTSAQKNPTAFYLCASTPLLFTDTQYFGPGTRLTVL.

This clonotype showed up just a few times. The CDR3, as DNA: TGTGCCAGCAGCCCACAAGCCCCGGAGACCCAGTACTTC. This encodes CASSPQAPETQYF. The chain is built from TRBV7-6 and TRBJ2-5; D remains ambiguous. Trimming stripped 5 bases from V and 5 bases from J, with 12 bases between. Germline CDR1 and CDR2: SGHVS and FNYEAQ. CDR3 length equals 13 residues.

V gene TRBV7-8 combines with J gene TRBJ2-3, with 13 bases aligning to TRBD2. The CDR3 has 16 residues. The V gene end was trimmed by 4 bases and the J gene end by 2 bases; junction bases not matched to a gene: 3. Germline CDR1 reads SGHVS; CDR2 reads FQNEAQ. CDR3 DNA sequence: TGTGCCAGCAGCTGGACTAGCGGGGGCCCCACAGATACGCAGTATTTT. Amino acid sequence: CASSWTSGGPTDTQYF.

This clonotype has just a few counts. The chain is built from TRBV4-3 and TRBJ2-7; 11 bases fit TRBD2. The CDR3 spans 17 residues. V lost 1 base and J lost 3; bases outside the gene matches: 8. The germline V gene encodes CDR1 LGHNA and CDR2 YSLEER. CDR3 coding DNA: TGCGCCAGCAGCCAAGGGGCGGGGACTAGCGGAAACTACGAGCAGTACTTC. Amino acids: CASSQGAGTSGNYEQYF.

DNA for the CDR3: TGTGCCAGCAGCTCGGTATCAGGCTCTGGAAACACCATATATTTT. This sequence encodes CASSSVSGSGNTIYF. The chain joins TRBV7-6 to TRBJ1-3; D is unresolved. This CDR3 region has 15 residues. The V end lost 4 bases, the J end lost 0 bases, and 10 bases lay between the germline ends. CDR1 SGHVS and CDR2 FNYEAQ come from the germline V gene.

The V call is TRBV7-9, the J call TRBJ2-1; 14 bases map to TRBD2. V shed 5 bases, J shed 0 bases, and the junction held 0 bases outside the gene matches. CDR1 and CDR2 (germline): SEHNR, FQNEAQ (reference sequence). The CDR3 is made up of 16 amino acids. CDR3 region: CASSGTSGSSYNEQFF. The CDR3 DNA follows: TGTGCCAGCAGCGGGACTAGCGGGAGCTCCTACAATGAGCAGTTCTTC.

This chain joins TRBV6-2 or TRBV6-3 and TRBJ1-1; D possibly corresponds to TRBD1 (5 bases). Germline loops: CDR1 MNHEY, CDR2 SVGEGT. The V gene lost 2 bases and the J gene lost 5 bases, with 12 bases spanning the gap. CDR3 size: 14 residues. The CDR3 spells CASSYLREGTEAFF. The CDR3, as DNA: TGTGCCAGCAGTTACCTGCGTGAGGGGACTGAAGCTTTCTTT.

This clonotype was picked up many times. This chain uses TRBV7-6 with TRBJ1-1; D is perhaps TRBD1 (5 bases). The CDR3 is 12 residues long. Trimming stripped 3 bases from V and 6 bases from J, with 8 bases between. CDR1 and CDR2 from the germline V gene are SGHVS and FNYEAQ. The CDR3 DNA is TGTGCCAGCAGCTTGGGGGGGTCTGAAGCTTTCTTT. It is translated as CASSLGGSEAFF.

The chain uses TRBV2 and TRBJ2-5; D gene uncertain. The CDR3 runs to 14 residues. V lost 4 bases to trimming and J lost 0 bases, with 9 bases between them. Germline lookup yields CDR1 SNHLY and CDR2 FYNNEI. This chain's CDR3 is CASSVLRNQETQYF. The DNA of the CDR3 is TGTGCCAGCAGTGTATTGAGGAACCAAGAGACCCAGTACTTC.

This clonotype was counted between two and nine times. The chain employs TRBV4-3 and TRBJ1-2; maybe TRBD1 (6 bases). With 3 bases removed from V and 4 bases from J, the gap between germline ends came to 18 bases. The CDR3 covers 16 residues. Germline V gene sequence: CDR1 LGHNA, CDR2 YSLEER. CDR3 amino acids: CASSQSWGAPGYGYTF. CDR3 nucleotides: TGCGCCAGCAGCCAGTCCTGGGGGGCGCCTGGCTATGGCTACACCTTC.

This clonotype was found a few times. CDR3 DNA: TGTGCCAGCAGCCCCCACAGGGGGCTTGGCTACACCTTC. It encodes CASSPHRGLGYTF. The chain couples TRBV7-2 to TRBJ1-2; 9 bases line up with TRBD1. This CDR3 is built from 13 residues. Germline V gene sequence: CDR1 SGHTA, CDR2 FQGNSA. J was trimmed by 7 bases and V by 5 bases; bases with no gene match: 5. The variable domain in full, with the rest retrieved from reference TRBV7-2 and TRBJ1-2, is GAGVSQSPSNKVTEKGKDVELRCDPISGHTALYWYRQSLGQGLEFLIYFQGNSAPDKSGLPSDRFSAERTGGSVSTLTIQRTQQEDSAVYLCASSPHRGLGYTFGSGTRLTVV.

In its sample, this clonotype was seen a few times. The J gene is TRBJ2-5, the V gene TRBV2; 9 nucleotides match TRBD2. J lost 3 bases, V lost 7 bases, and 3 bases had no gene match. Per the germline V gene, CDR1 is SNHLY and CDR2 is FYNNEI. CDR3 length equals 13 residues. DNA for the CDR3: TGTGCCAGCAAGGCTAGCGGGGAAGAGACCCAGTACTTC. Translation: CASKASGEETQYF.

The CDR3 sequence: CATSSGGNQPQHF. CDR3 sequence (DNA): TGTGCCACCAGCAGTGGGGGCAATCAGCCCCAGCATTTT. V and J are TRBV24-1 and TRBJ1-5; D is uncertain. The V gene's germline CDR1 is KGHDR and CDR2 SFDVKD. V was pared by 7 bases and J by 2 bases, with 8 bases between. The CDR3 runs 13 residues.

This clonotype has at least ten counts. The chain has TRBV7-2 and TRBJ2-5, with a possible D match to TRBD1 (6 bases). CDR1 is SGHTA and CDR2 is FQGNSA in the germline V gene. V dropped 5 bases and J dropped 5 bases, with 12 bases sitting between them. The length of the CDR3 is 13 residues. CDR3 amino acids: CASSVTGTETQYF. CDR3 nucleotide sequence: TGTGCCAGCAGCGTCACAGGGACGGAGACCCAGTACTTC.

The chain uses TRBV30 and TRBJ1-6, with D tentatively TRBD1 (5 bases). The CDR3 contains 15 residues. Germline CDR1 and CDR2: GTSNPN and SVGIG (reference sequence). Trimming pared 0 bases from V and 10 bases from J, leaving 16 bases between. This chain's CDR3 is CAWSVLGRVESPLHF. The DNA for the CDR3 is TGTGCCTGGAGTGTACTCGGCAGGGTGGAATCACCCCTCCACTTT.

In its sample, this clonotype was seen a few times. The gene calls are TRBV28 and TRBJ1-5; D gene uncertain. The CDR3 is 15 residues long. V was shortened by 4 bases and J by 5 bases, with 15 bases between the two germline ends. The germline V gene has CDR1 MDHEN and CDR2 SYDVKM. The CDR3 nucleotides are TGTGCCAGCAGTTCCTGGGAAATGGGAGATCAGCCCCAGCATTTT. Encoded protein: CASSSWEMGDQPQHF. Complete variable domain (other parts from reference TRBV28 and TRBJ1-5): DVKVTQSSRYLVKRTGEKVFLECVQDMDHENMFWYRQDPGLGLRLIYFSYDVKMKEKGDIPEGYSVSREKKERFSLILESASTNQTSMYLCASSSWEMGDQPQHFGDGTRLSIL.